This T cell receptor beta chain originates from a study of beta chain features in type 1 diabetes. Overall study findings and caveats: Shortening of TCRB CDR3s, moderate but significant, appeared in all four CD4+ subsets of Type 1 diabetes patients.

The CDR3 has 14 residues. The germline gives CDR1 MNHEY, CDR2 SMNVEV (reference sequence). V was clipped by 2 bases and J by 0 bases, with 6 bases between them. What was sequenced were expressed TCRB transcripts, since all of the isolated RNA had been reverse transcribed. TCRdb keeps only in-frame clones here, not all; method: immunoSEQ multiplex PCR. In the table there are more than 95,000 clones, around 16% of which are singletons. A word on this clone: The antigen is unknown. Other nucleotide sequences from this sample produce the same CDR3.

The sample was central memory CD4+ T cells from blood. This chain joins TRBV27 and TRBJ2-3; perhaps D is TRBD1 or TRBD2 (5 bases each). This sequence was found in a man aged 18 to 29 with type 1 diabetes. The CDR3 loop is CASSLRDSTDTQYF. DNA of the CDR3: TGTGCCAGCAGTTTACGGGACAGCACAGATACGCAGTATTTT.